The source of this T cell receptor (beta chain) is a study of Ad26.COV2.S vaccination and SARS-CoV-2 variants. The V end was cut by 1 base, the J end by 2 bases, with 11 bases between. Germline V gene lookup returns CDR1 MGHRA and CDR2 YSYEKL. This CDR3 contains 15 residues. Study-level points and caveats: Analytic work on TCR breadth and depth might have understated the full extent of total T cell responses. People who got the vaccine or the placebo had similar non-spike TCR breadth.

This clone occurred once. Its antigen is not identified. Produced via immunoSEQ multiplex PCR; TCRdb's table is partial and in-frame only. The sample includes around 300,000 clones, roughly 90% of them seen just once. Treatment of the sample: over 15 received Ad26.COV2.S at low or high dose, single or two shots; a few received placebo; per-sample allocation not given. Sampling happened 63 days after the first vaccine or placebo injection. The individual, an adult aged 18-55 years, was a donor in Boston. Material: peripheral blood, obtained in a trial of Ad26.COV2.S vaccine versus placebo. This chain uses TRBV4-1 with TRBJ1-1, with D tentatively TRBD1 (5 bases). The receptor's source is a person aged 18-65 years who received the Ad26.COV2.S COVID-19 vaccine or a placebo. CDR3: CASSQGQRVNTEAFF. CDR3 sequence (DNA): TGCGCCAGCAGCCAAGGACAGAGGGTTAACACTGAAGCTTTCTTT.